This is a list of T cell receptor beta chains from one sample in a study of T cells in Graves' hyperthyroidism and ophthalmopathy. TCRdb re-derived calls from the multiplex PCR reads in MiXCR, one entry per CDR3 protein. The data contain some 350,000 distinct CDR3 sequences, roughly 15% of them singletons. The specimen was blood. These receptors were collected from a woman in her sixties or seventies with Graves' ophthalmopathy. CDR3s include the opening cysteine and the closing phenylalanine or tryptophan. A D gene is named only where the DNA matches it firmly. Clone size is stated in some rows and not others, as once, few, many or a class when expanded.

V gene	D gene	clone size	J gene	CDR3 DNA	CDR3 protein
TRBV20-1	TRBD1	-	TRBJ2-7	TGCAGTGCTAGAAGCCCCTGGACAGGAATCTACGAGCAGTACTTC	CSARSPWTGIYEQYF
TRBV5-8	-	-	TRBJ1-1	TGTGCCAGCAGCTTGGGCGCTGAAGCTTTCTTT	CASSLGAEAFF
TRBV11-2	-	many	TRBJ2-5	TGTGCCAGCACCCCGCGGGTTACGGAGACCCAGTACTTC	CASTPRVTETQYF
TRBV5-4	-	-	TRBJ1-2	TGTGCCAGCAGGAAAGGGACGGAACTCTATGGCTACACCTTC	CASRKGTELYGYTF
TRBV6-1	-	few	TRBJ2-1	TGTGCCAGCAGTGAGACCCTCAATGAGCAGTTCTTC	CASSETLNEQFF
TRBV3-1	TRBD2	-	TRBJ2-5	TGTGCCAGCAGCCTATGGGCTAGCGGGAGGATGGAGACCCAGTACTTC	CASSLWASGRMETQYF
TRBV20-1	TRBD2	many	TRBJ2-7	TGCAGTGCTAGGGGACTAGCGGGAGGTGGGTCCTACGAGCAGTACTTC	CSARGLAGGGSYEQYF
TRBV7-2	TRBD2	-	TRBJ2-5	TGTGCCAGCAGCCTCATAGCGGGAGTAGTAGAGACCCAGTACTTC	CASSLIAGVVETQYF
TRBV28	-	-	TRBJ1-2	TGTGCCAGCAATCCCCCCTCGAACTATGGCTACACCTTC	CASNPPSNYGYTF
TRBV7-2	-	many	TRBJ1-1	TGTGCCAGCAGCTTATTTTCTAGGGCTAACACTGAAGCTTTCTTT	CASSLFSRANTEAFF
TRBV6-1	-	-	TRBJ2-7	TGTGCCGGAGGGACTGAGGTCTACGAGCAGTACTTC	CAGGTEVYEQYF
TRBV7-2	-	many	TRBJ2-3	TGTGCCAGCAGCTTAGCGTGGGTGGGCGCAGATACGCAGTATTTT	CASSLAWVGADTQYF
TRBV3-1	-	many	TRBJ1-1	TGTGCCAGCAGCCGGGGACACTCGAACACTGAAGCTTTCTTT	CASSRGHSNTEAFF
TRBV27	TRBD2	many	TRBJ2-3	TGTGCCAGCAGCGCCGTCCTAGCGGGAGGCCTCACAGATACGCAGTATTTT	CASSAVLAGGLTDTQYF
TRBV7-2	TRBD2	many	TRBJ2-7	TGTGCCAGCAGCTTAGGTCTAGCGGGAGGAACCCTCTCCTACGAGCAGTACTTC	CASSLGLAGGTLSYEQYF
TRBV6-1	-	many	TRBJ1-3	TGTGCCAGCAGTCCTCAGGGGTCTGGAAACACCATATATTTT	CASSPQGSGNTIYF
TRBV28	-	many	TRBJ2-4	TGTGCCAGCAGTCTTGGACAGAAGAGGGCCAAAAACATTCAGTACTTC	CASSLGQKRAKNIQYF
TRBV20-1	-	few	TRBJ1-5	TGCAGTGCCTCGGACAGCATGAGCAATCAGCCCCAGCATTTT	CSASDSMSNQPQHF
TRBV7-2	TRBD2	-	TRBJ2-3	TGTGCCAGCAGCTTAGTTCGTGGCTGGGTAGCGGGTGAACACACAGATACGCAGTATTTT	CASSLVRGWVAGEHTDTQYF
TRBV12-3/TRBV12-4	-	-	TRBJ1-3	TGTGCCAGCAGTTTAACAGCTCGGCCGAACTCTGGAAACACCATATATTTT	CASSLTARPNSGNTIYF
TRBV28	-	many	TRBJ1-5	TGTGCCAGCAGTCTCCGAGATCGGTATAGCAATCAGCCCCAGCATTTT	CASSLRDRYSNQPQHF
TRBV27	-	many	TRBJ2-7	TGTGCCAGCAGTCTGGGGCCTTTTGCCTACGAGCAGTACTTC	CASSLGPFAYEQYF
TRBV7-2	-	many	TRBJ2-5	TGTGCCAGCAGCTTAGCGCGACAAGAGAACCCCCAGTACTTC	CASSLARQENPQYF
TRBV2	TRBD1	many	TRBJ1-1	TGTGCCAGCAGTACCCGGACAGGGAACACTGAAGCTTTCTTT	CASSTRTGNTEAFF
TRBV29-1	TRBD2	-	TRBJ2-7	TGCAGCGTTGTTGGAGCGGGAGGGTTCGAGCAGTACTTC	CSVVGAGGFEQYF
TRBV15	TRBD1	-	TRBJ2-1	TGTGCCACCAGCAGGGACAGGCAGGATGAGCAGTTCTTC	CATSRDRQDEQFF
TRBV7-9	TRBD2	many	TRBJ2-7	TGTGCCAGCAGCTTAGTGGTTTTGCAGGGACTAACCACCTACGAGCAGTACTTC	CASSLVVLQGLTTYEQYF
TRBV14	-	-	TRBJ2-1	TGTGCCAGCAGCTCGGGAGTCGAGCAGTTCTTC	CASSSGVEQFF
TRBV5-5	TRBD1	many	TRBJ2-5	TGTGCCAGCAGCTTGGGACAGGGGACAGGGGAGACCCAGTACTTC	CASSLGQGTGETQYF
TRBV5-1	TRBD2	-	TRBJ2-2	TGCGCCAGCAGCTTCGATGGCGGGAGCCCCGGGGAGCTGTTTTTT	CASSFDGGSPGELFF
TRBV27	-	few	TRBJ2-2	TGTGCCAGCCAGCCCAGGGAGAACACCGGGGAGCTGTTTTTT	CASQPRENTGELFF
TRBV5-1	TRBD1	many	TRBJ1-4	TGCGCCAGCAGCCCCCACAGGGGGTGGGCGGAAAAACTGTTTTTT	CASSPHRGWAEKLFF
TRBV18	-	many	TRBJ1-1	TGTGCCAGCTCACTAGGCGGGTTCACTGAAGCTTTCTTT	CASSLGGFTEAFF
TRBV24-1	TRBD1	many	TRBJ2-1	TGTGCCACCAGTGATTCCCAGGACAGGGGGAGGGACGATGAGCAGTTCTTC	CATSDSQDRGRDDEQFF
TRBV11-2	-	many	TRBJ2-3	TGTGCCAGCAGCTTAGCGACACAAGGCACAGATACGCAGTATTTT	CASSLATQGTDTQYF
TRBV19	TRBD2	few	TRBJ2-1	TGTGCCAGTAGTCGACTAGCGGGAGGAGGTGAGCAGTTCTTC	CASSRLAGGGEQFF
TRBV28	TRBD1	many	TRBJ2-7	TGTGCCAGCATCTCTGCTGGACAGGGGATCTACGAGCAGTACTTC	CASISAGQGIYEQYF
TRBV6-1	-	many	TRBJ2-7	TGTGCCAGCACGGCCTCGGGGACTGGTTCCTACGAGCAGTACTTC	CASTASGTGSYEQYF
TRBV5-1	-	few	TRBJ2-1	TGCGCCAGCAGCTTGGCCGAAACGAGCTCCTACAATGAGCAGTTCTTC	CASSLAETSSYNEQFF
TRBV5-1	TRBD1	many	TRBJ1-2	TGCGCCAGCAGCCTTGGCAGTAGAGGACAGGGCTTCTATGGCTACACCTTC	CASSLGSRGQGFYGYTF
TRBV3-1	-	-	TRBJ2-3	TGTGCCAGCAGCCACGCGGGACGAAGAGATACGCAGTATTTT	CASSHAGRRDTQYF
TRBV28	TRBD1	-	TRBJ1-4	TGTGCCAGCAGCTTGGGACAGTATAATGAAAAACTGTTTTTT	CASSLGQYNEKLFF
TRBV20-1	-	many	TRBJ2-7	TGCAGTGCTAGTGTCTCCGGGCCATCGATACCCGAGCAGTACTTC	CSASVSGPSIPEQYF
TRBV20-1	TRBD2	many	TRBJ2-7	TGCAGTGCCGTTAATTCGGGGGAGGGCTACGAGCAGTACTTC	CSAVNSGEGYEQYF
TRBV3-1	-	-	TRBJ2-7	TGTGTCAGCAGCCAAGTGACTACGGCGGCCTACGAGCAGTACTTC	CVSSQVTTAAYEQYF
TRBV28	-	many	TRBJ2-7	TGTGCCAGCAGGGAGACGGGATTATACGAGCAGTACTTC	CASRETGLYEQYF
TRBV2	TRBD2	-	TRBJ2-1	TGTGCCAGCAGTCCCGGACTAGCGGCCCCCTACAATGAGCAGTTCTTC	CASSPGLAAPYNEQFF
TRBV18	TRBD1	-	TRBJ2-6	TGTGCCAGCTCACGGGACAGAACGAGCTCTGGGGCCAACGTCCTGACTTTC	CASSRDRTSSGANVLTF
TRBV19	TRBD2	-	TRBJ2-2	TGTGCCAGTAGTACGGTGGGGCTAGCGGGTTTCGCGAACACCGGGGAGCTGTTTTTT	CASSTVGLAGFANTGELFF
TRBV6-1	-	-	TRBJ2-2	TGTGCCAGCAATCTTGGTAGAGGCACCGGGGAGCTGTTTTTT	CASNLGRGTGELFF
TRBV6-5	-	many	TRBJ2-7	TGTGCCAGCAGTTACTCGAGCCTAGTTGGTGAGCAGTACTTC	CASSYSSLVGEQYF
TRBV12-5	-	many	TRBJ2-5	TGTGCTAGTGGCCTTGGACAGGGAGGGATAGAGACCCAGTACTTC	CASGLGQGGIETQYF
TRBV29-1	-	many	TRBJ2-3	TGCAGCGCTGTGGCACACACTGGCACAGATACGCAGTATTTT	CSAVAHTGTDTQYF
TRBV3-1	-	-	TRBJ1-3	TGTGCCAGCAGCCACGTGGCAGGAAACACCATATATTTT	CASSHVAGNTIYF
TRBV11-2	TRBD2	many	TRBJ2-5	TGTGCCAGCAGCCCGAGTTTGGCGGGAGGTAGCGAGACCCAGTACTTC	CASSPSLAGGSETQYF
TRBV7-2	TRBD2	many	TRBJ2-7	TGTGCCAGCAGCCTCGGGAGGGGGAGCGAGCAGTACTTC	CASSLGRGSEQYF
TRBV6-1	TRBD1	few	TRBJ2-1	TGTGCCAGCAGGACAGGGAGAGTGACTGAGCAGTTCTTC	CASRTGRVTEQFF
TRBV3-1	-	many	TRBJ2-1	TGTGCCAGCAGCCCCTCAGTTGCCGGGACCTACAATGAGCAGTTCTTC	CASSPSVAGTYNEQFF
TRBV20-1	-	many	TRBJ2-1	TGCAGTGCTAGAGTGGGCAGTAACAATGAGCAGTTCTTC	CSARVGSNNEQFF